This passage covers 32 T cell receptor beta chains from one sample sequenced in a study of cytotoxic CD8 clonotypes in ibrutinib-treated CLL. Data came from immunoSEQ multiplex PCR; TCRdb stores just in-frame clones and leaves some out. The data hold 250,000 to 350,000 clones, with approximately 76% observed a single time. The sequences come from PBMCs, collected at disease progression, from a patient treated with ibrutinib. These receptors originate from a human donor with chronic lymphocytic leukemia.

In its sample, this clone was seen once. The rearrangement joins TRBV11-2 to TRBJ2-3; maybe TRBD2 (6 bases). Between the trimmed V and J ends, which lost 4 bases and 5 bases, there was a span of 16 bases. The CDR3 length is 15 residues. The germline V gene has CDR1 SGHAT and CDR2 FQNNGV. CDR3 in amino acids: CASSYRLRRGDTQYF. The CDR3 nucleotides read TGTGCCAGCAGCTACCGTTTGCGGAGGGGAGATACGCAGTATTTT.

The chain has TRBV10-3 and TRBJ2-2; TRBD2 might be the D (5 bases). V lost 9 bases to trimming and J lost 0 bases, with 11 bases between them. This CDR3 region has 14 residues. From germline, CDR1 is ENHRY and CDR2 SYGVKD. This CDR3 reads CAIGSPANTGELFF. Here the CDR3 DNA reads TGTGCCATTGGGAGTCCCGCGAACACCGGGGAGCTGTTTTTT.

The rearrangement links TRBV27 to TRBJ2-5, with D possibly matching TRBD1 (5 bases). Germline CDR1 is MNHEY and CDR2 is SMNVEV (reference sequence). CDR3 length: 12 residues. Deletions cut 4 bases from V and 8 bases from J, with 11 bases between. The CDR3 spells CASSSIRGTQYF. The CDR3, as DNA: TGTGCCAGCAGTTCGATTAGGGGAACCCAGTACTTC.

This clone has just a few counts. The chain uses TRBV6-6 and TRBJ2-3; D gene uncertain. Trimming took off 6 bases at V and 4 bases at J, with 5 bases between the two ends. This CDR3 has 11 residues. Germline assignment: CDR1 MNHNY and CDR2 SVGAGI (reference sequence). CDR3 region: CASRRSDTQYF. The DNA for the CDR3 is TGTGCCAGCAGACGGTCAGATACGCAGTATTTT.

The chain recombines TRBV9 with TRBJ1-4; 7 bases line up with TRBD1. Germline CDR1 is SGDLS and CDR2 is YYNGEE. Unmatched junction bases numbered 13, after V lost 0 bases and J lost 11 bases. The CDR3 loop spans 16 amino acids. This CDR3 reads CASSVVSPTGREKLFF. DNA for the CDR3: TGTGCCAGCAGCGTAGTATCCCCGACAGGGCGTGAGAAACTGTTTTTT.

The chain has TRBV5-1 and TRBJ2-3, with 9 bases aligning to TRBD2. Germline V gene sequence: CDR1 SGHRS, CDR2 YFSETQ. This CDR3 comprises 15 residues. After removal of 4 bases from V and 0 bases from J, the junction contained 3 bases not matched to a gene. The CDR3 loop reads CASSIAGASTDTQYF. Here the CDR3 DNA reads TGCGCCAGCAGCATAGCGGGAGCTAGCACAGATACGCAGTATTTT.

V is TRBV7-3 and J is TRBJ1-3; D is unresolved. The CDR3 has 14 amino acids. Trimming took 2 bases from V and 0 from J, leaving 5 bases between them. Germline CDR1 and CDR2: SGHTA and FQGTGA. CDR3: CASSLWGSGNTIYF. The CDR3 DNA follows: TGTGCCAGCAGCTTATGGGGCTCTGGAAACACCATATATTTT. Full variable domain (remainder filled in from reference TRBV7-3 and TRBJ1-3): GAGVSQTPSNKVTEKGKYVELRCDPISGHTALYWYRQSLGQGPEFLIYFQGTGAADDSGLPNDRFFAVRPEGSVSTLKIQRTERGDSAVYLCASSLWGSGNTIYFGEGSWLTVV.

This clone was picked up one time. This sequence joins TRBV13 and TRBJ2-2; D not resolved. The V gene lost 4 bases and the J gene lost 7 bases, with 16 bases spanning the gap. The CDR3 consists of 15 residues. The germline V gene encodes CDR1 PRHDT and CDR2 FYEKMQ (reference sequence). The CDR3 nucleotides are TGTGCCAGCAGCTCGACCGGGCCCACGGACGGGGAGCTGTTTTTT. Translation gives CASSSTGPTDGELFF.

The rearrangement links TRBV6-1 to TRBJ2-2, with D possibly matching TRBD2 (6 bases). V was clipped by 3 bases and J by 9 bases, with 14 bases between them. The CDR3 is made up of 14 amino acids. CDR1 and CDR2 from the germline V gene are MNHNS and SASEGT. The CDR3 reads CASSERLVWRELFF. The CDR3 region has the DNA TGTGCCAGCAGTGAGAGACTAGTCTGGCGGGAGCTGTTTTTT.

This clone was recorded a few times. V is TRBV29-1 and J is TRBJ2-7, with D hard to call. The ends were cut back, 2 bases at V and 4 bases at J, with 6 bases in the middle. Germline V gene sequence: CDR1 SQVTM, CDR2 ANQGSEA. This CDR3 has 11 amino acids. The CDR3 loop reads CSVEQDYEQYF. The CDR3 DNA sequence: TGCAGCGTTGAACAGGATTACGAGCAGTACTTC.

The genes are TRBV5-8 and TRBJ1-5; possible D gene TRBD1, 6 bases. CDR1 is SGHTS and CDR2 is YDEGEE in the germline V gene. The CDR3 consists of 14 residues. V lost 2 bases, J lost 7 bases, and 13 bases lay in between. The CDR3 sequence: CASSFRGEGQPQHF. The CDR3 nucleotides read TGTGCCAGCAGCTTCAGGGGCGAGGGGCAGCCCCAGCATTTT.

The chain is built from TRBV6-1 and TRBJ1-2; possibly TRBD1 for D (6 bases). V gave up 2 bases and J gave up 1 base, with 11 bases separating them. Germline loops: CDR1 MNHNS, CDR2 SASEGT. CDR3 size: 15 residues. The chain's CDR3 is CASSEFRGHNYGYTF. The CDR3, as DNA: TGTGCCAGCAGTGAATTCAGGGGACATAACTATGGCTACACCTTC.

This clone has only a few counts. Other DNA sequences from this sample encode an identical CDR3 as well. This chain links TRBV25-1 with TRBJ2-7; D is unresolved. Deletions cut 2 bases from V and 4 bases from J, with 3 bases between. Germline V gene sequence: CDR1 MGHDK, CDR2 SYGVNS. The CDR3 runs to 11 residues. In nucleotides, the CDR3 is TGTGCCAGCAGTGAAGGATACGAGCAGTACTTC. It translates to CASSEGYEQYF.

This rearrangement joins TRBV9 to TRBJ2-6, with D possibly being TRBD1 (6 bases). The germline V gene has CDR1 SGDLS and CDR2 YYNGEE. The CDR3 has 13 amino acids. Trimming removed 6 bases from V and 3 bases from J, with 7 bases in between. CDR3 DNA sequence: TGTGCCAGCACAGGGGATGGGGCCAACGTCCTGACTTTC. Translation: CASTGDGANVLTF.

This sequence joins TRBV19 and TRBJ2-6; TRBD1 agrees at 7 bases. Germline V gives CDR1 LNHDA, CDR2 SQIVND (reference sequence). The CDR3 contains 17 residues. The ends lost 8 bases at V and 0 bases at J; junction bases unmatched: 10. The CDR3 DNA reads TGTGCCAGTTCCCCGACAGGGAAGTACTCTGGGGCCAACGTCCTGACTTTC. This encodes CASSPTGKYSGANVLTF.

The chain uses TRBV29-1 and TRBJ2-1, with TRBD1 matching 8 bases. The CDR3 consists of 16 residues. V shed 6 bases and J 6 bases; nucleotides not matched to a gene: 16. Per germline, CDR1 SQVTM and CDR2 ANQGSEA. This CDR3 is CSVGQGGSIVSNEQFF. CDR3 coding DNA: TGCAGCGTAGGACAGGGAGGCAGCATAGTCAGCAATGAGCAGTTCTTC.

V is TRBV6-6 and J is TRBJ1-6; TRBD1 aligns across 9 bases. The CDR3 runs 13 residues. The J segment lost 6 bases and the V segment lost 10 bases, leaving 4 bases of the junction unmatched. Germline values: CDR1 MNHNY, CDR2 SVGAGI (reference sequence). The CDR3 DNA follows: TGTGCCATTCGGACAGGGGTTAATTCACCCCTCCACTTT. This translates into CAIRTGVNSPLHF.

This chain connects TRBV5-1 to TRBJ2-5; 12 nucleotides agree with TRBD2. In germline, CDR1 is SGHRS, CDR2 YFSETQ. V dropped 4 bases and J dropped 1; count of bases not matched to a gene: 2. CDR3 length equals 15 residues. Here the CDR3 reads CASSVLAGGQETQYF. CDR3 coding DNA: TGCGCCAGCAGCGTACTAGCGGGGGGCCAAGAGACCCAGTACTTC.

This chain connects TRBV7-6 to TRBJ2-6, with D unclear. CDR1 and CDR2 (germline): SGHVS, FNYEAQ. V was shortened by 4 bases and J by 0 bases, with 10 bases between the two germline ends. The CDR3 runs 16 residues. CDR3 coding DNA: TGTGCCAGCAGCTCGCCCTCCCTCTCTGGGGCCAACGTCCTGACTTTC. Residues: CASSSPSLSGANVLTF. The whole variable domain, filled in from reference TRBV7-6 and TRBJ2-6, reads GAGVSQSPRYKVTKRGQDVALRCDPISGHVSLYWYRQALGQGPEFLTYFNYEAQQDKSGLPNDRFSAERPEGSISTLTIQRTEQRDSAMYRCASSSPSLSGANVLTFGAGSRLTVL.

The chain employs TRBV9 and TRBJ2-2, with 8 bases matching TRBD2. The CDR3 runs to 17 residues. V trimming: 3 bases; J trimming: 1 base; junction bases outside the gene matches: 8. Looked up from germline, CDR1 is SGDLS and CDR2 is YYNGEE. CDR3 sequence: CASSDHPRGGNTGELFF. The CDR3 DNA reads TGTGCCAGCAGCGATCACCCTCGGGGGGGGAACACCGGGGAGCTGTTTTTT.

J is TRBJ2-1 and V is TRBV4-3, with no clear D. The length of the CDR3 is 12 residues. Germline values: CDR1 LGHNA, CDR2 YSLEER. Trimming left V 0 bases short and J 13 bases short, with 10 bases between. CDR3 amino acids: CASSQDLSLQFF. The CDR3 nucleotides read TGCGCCAGCAGCCAAGATCTGTCGCTTCAGTTCTTC.

The rearrangement joins TRBV5-1 to TRBJ1-3; D gene uncertain. Per germline, CDR1 SGHRS and CDR2 YFSETQ. The ends were cut back, 2 bases at V and 2 bases at J, with 8 bases in the middle. The CDR3 is 14 amino acids. CDR3 DNA: TGCGCCAGCAGCTTTCTGGGCGCTGGAAACACCATATATTTT. Protein: CASSFLGAGNTIYF.

The chain employs TRBV5-1 and TRBJ2-7; no clear D. Looked up from germline, CDR1 is SGHRS and CDR2 is YFSETQ. The CDR3 runs to 13 residues. The V gene lost 5 bases and the J gene lost 4 bases, with 13 bases spanning the gap. Written as DNA, the CDR3 is TGCGCCAGCAGAGACGGGTCCCGTTACGAGCAGTACTTC. Its protein is CASRDGSRYEQYF.

The chain uses TRBV11-2 and TRBJ2-5, with TRBD1 matching over 8 bases. Per the germline V gene, CDR1 is SGHAT and CDR2 is FQNNGV. Losses at the gene ends were 5 bases for V and 5 bases for J; bases not matched to a gene: 7. CDR3 length: 14 residues. The chain's CDR3 is CASSTGQGGETQYF. The CDR3 region has the DNA TGTGCCAGCAGCACCGGACAGGGTGGGGAGACCCAGTACTTC.

This clone was counted only a few times. This chain joins TRBV4-1 and TRBJ1-2, with D possibly matching TRBD1 (5 bases). Germline values: CDR1 MGHRA, CDR2 YSYEKL. The CDR3 sequence is 14 residues long. Trimming pared 0 bases from V and 5 bases from J, leaving 10 bases between. This CDR3 reads CASSQEWEGYGYTF. DNA for the CDR3: TGCGCCAGCAGCCAAGAATGGGAGGGGTATGGCTACACCTTC.

DNA for the CDR3: TGTGCCAGCAGTCGACAGCTCAATCAGCCCCAGCATTTT. This gives the protein CASSRQLNQPQHF. V is TRBV6-5 and J is TRBJ1-5; a possible D gene is TRBD1 (5 bases). From germline, CDR1 is MNHEY and CDR2 SVGAGI. The CDR3 spans 13 residues. V was trimmed by 5 bases and J by 3 bases, leaving 8 bases between them.

The chain carries TRBV7-8 and TRBJ2-5; TRBD2 agrees at 10 bases. V dropped 6 bases and J dropped 9; count of bases not matched to a gene: 7. Germline CDR1 reads SGHVS; CDR2 reads FQNEAQ. There are 13 residues in the CDR3. The CDR3, as DNA: TGTGCCAGCAGGGGGCTAGCGGGAGTGGCCCAGTACTTC. As protein: CASRGLAGVAQYF. Full variable domain (rest looked up from reference TRBV7-8 and TRBJ2-5): GAGVSQSPRYKVAKRGQDVALRCDPISGHVSLFWYQQALGQGPEFLTYFQNEAQLDKSGLPSDRFFAERPEGSVSTLKIQRTQQEDSAVYLCASRGLAGVAQYFGPGTRLLVL.

The V and J genes are TRBV6-9 and TRBJ2-3; D is unclear. The germline V and J ends were trimmed by 9 bases and 5 bases, with 6 bases remaining between them. CDR1 and CDR2 from the germline V gene are MNHGY and SVAAGI. The CDR3 is 10 residues long. CDR3 residues: CASHKDTQYF. CDR3 coding DNA: TGTGCCAGTCACAAAGATACGCAGTATTTT.

This chain joins TRBV28 and TRBJ2-1, with D tentatively TRBD2 (7 bases). Germline CDR1 MDHEN, CDR2 SYDVKM. This CDR3 comprises 15 residues. V was shortened by 2 bases and J by 1 base, with 9 bases between the two germline ends. The CDR3 nucleotides are TGTGCCAGCAGTTTAGCGGGGGCATCCTACAATGAGCAGTTCTTC. Translation gives CASSLAGASYNEQFF.

The chain carries TRBV28 and TRBJ2-7, with 11 bases lining up with TRBD2. Per the germline V gene, CDR1 is MDHEN and CDR2 is SYDVKM. With V trimmed by 3 bases and J by 1 base, 2 bases remained unmatched. The CDR3 loop spans 15 amino acids. This CDR3 is CASSFLAGGSYEQYF. CDR3 nucleotide sequence: TGTGCCAGCAGTTTTTTAGCGGGAGGGTCCTACGAGCAGTACTTC.

This clone was detected only a few times. The CDR3 sequence is CSAPGLPYNEQFF. For the CDR3, the DNA is TGCAGCGCGCCGGGACTACCTTACAATGAGCAGTTCTTC. This chain joins TRBV29-1 and TRBJ2-1; 7 nucleotides match TRBD2. This CDR3 contains 13 residues. Germline-derived CDR1 and CDR2 are SQVTM and ANQGSEA. The ends lost 7 bases at V and 4 bases at J; junction bases unmatched: 7.

The chain employs TRBV27 and TRBJ2-7, with 7 bases identical to TRBD1. Per the germline V gene, CDR1 is MNHEY and CDR2 is SMNVEV (reference sequence). The CDR3 is 15 residues long. The V gene end was trimmed by 5 bases and the J gene end by 2 bases; junction bases not matched to a gene: 9. The CDR3 bases are TGTGCCAGCAGTCCCGGCCAAACAGGGGCCTACGAGCAGTACTTC. Encoded protein: CASSPGQTGAYEQYF.